This TCR beta chain was captured in a study of response to subunit inactivated influenza vaccine. Germline CDR1 DFQATT, CDR2 SNEGSKA (reference sequence). V shed 6 bases and J shed 8 bases, with 13 bases lying between them. The CDR3 sequence is 12 residues long. TCRdb re-called the RT-PCR reads through MiXCR, storing one row per CDR3 protein. This sample has about 570,000 distinct CDR3 sequences, with roughly 12% found just once. This same sample was also taken into another study, of T cells expressing NK-cell markers. That study reports: Making the TCR beta cDNA relied on 5'RACE template switching with UMIs. Sorting was restricted to alpha-beta TCR T cells by an anti-gamma-delta TCR antibody in several experiments. HCMV specificity of the expanded NKG2C+ T cell clones stayed unclear.

The clonotype comes from a man between 50 and 59 years old who received an inactivated influenza vaccine. The specimen comprised PBMCs from blood, sampled on the day of vaccination. The V and J genes are TRBV20-1 and TRBJ1-4; D unresolved. CDR3 residues: CSALDPREKLFF. The CDR3 DNA reads as TGCAGTGCGTTGGACCCAAGGGAAAAACTGTTTTTT.